This entry lists 28 T cell receptor beta chains sequenced from one sample in a study of molecular identifiers for immune sequencing clone quantification. TCRdb itself ran the PCR reads through MiXCR, one entry per CDR3 protein. This sample has 600,000 to 650,000 distinct CDR3 sequences; 20% occur once, and the top ten carry about 0.9%. The sequencing input was naive CD8+ T cells from blood, with Jurkat cell RNA spiked in. Subset reported: FACS-sorted CD8+CD4-CCR7+CD45RA+ naive T cells. Receptors originate from a human donor in good health. Some libraries in this study had Jurkat cell RNA spiked in.

This clonotype was seen more than once but under ten times. The chain employs TRBV27 and TRBJ2-7; D call uncertain. Trimming removed 6 bases at V and 0 bases at J, with 6 bases between. The length of the CDR3 is 12 residues. The germline gives CDR1 MNHEY, CDR2 SMNVEV (reference sequence). For the CDR3, the DNA is TGTGCCAGCAGATCTCGCTCCTACGAGCAGTACTTC. The encoded protein is CASRSRSYEQYF.

This clonotype was counted at least ten times. The chain is built from TRBV4-1 and TRBJ1-1, with no clear D. Between the trimmed V and J ends, which lost 3 bases and 4 bases, there was a span of 9 bases. The CDR3 contains 13 residues. The germline CDR1 and CDR2 sequences are MGHRA and YSYEKL. Here the CDR3 reads CASSHATGTEAFF. The DNA for the CDR3 is TGCGCCAGCAGCCATGCGACGGGCACTGAAGCTTTCTTT.

The table lists this clonotype with many counts. The V and J genes are TRBV5-6 and TRBJ2-4; 9 bases fit TRBD1. CDR3 length: 15 amino acids. Germline V gene sequence: CDR1 SGHDT, CDR2 YYEEEE. After removal of 4 bases from V and 1 base from J, the junction contained 3 bases not matched to a gene. CDR3 residues: CASSGDREAKNIQYF. The CDR3 bases are TGTGCCAGCAGCGGGGACAGGGAGGCCAAAAACATTCAGTACTTC.

The chain recombines TRBV12-3 or TRBV12-4 with TRBJ2-1; D gene ambiguous. Trimming stripped 2 bases from V and 5 bases from J, with 4 bases between. The CDR3 is made up of 12 amino acids. In DNA form, the CDR3 reads TGTGCCAGCAGTTTAAACCACAATGAGCAGTTCTTC. Translation gives CASSLNHNEQFF.

The J gene is TRBJ2-7, the V gene TRBV2, with TRBD2 matching over 8 bases. The V gene end was trimmed by 10 bases and the J gene end by 1 base; junction bases not matched to a gene: 9. The CDR3 has 14 amino acids. Per the germline V gene, CDR1 is SNHLY and CDR2 is FYNNEI. The CDR3 sequence is CATLISGRSYEQYF. Written as DNA, the CDR3 is TGTGCCACCCTAATAAGCGGGAGATCCTACGAGCAGTACTTC.

This clonotype occurred many times. V and J are TRBV5-1 and TRBJ2-5; D gene ambiguous. Trimming removed 0 bases at V and 4 bases at J, with 7 bases between. The CDR3 sequence is 13 residues long. Germline V lookup: CDR1 SGHRS, CDR2 YFSETQ. CDR3 sequence reads: CASSLVPAETQYF. CDR3 coding DNA: TGCGCCAGCAGCTTGGTTCCCGCAGAGACCCAGTACTTC.

This clonotype was counted at least ten times. The chain has TRBV20-1 and TRBJ2-1; D unclear. V lost 0 bases to trimming and J lost 8 bases, with 2 bases between them. The CDR3 totals 10 residues. From germline, CDR1 is DFQATT and CDR2 SNEGSKA (reference sequence). CDR3 in DNA: TGCAGTGCTAGAGAGGATGAGCAGTTCTTC. Translating it yields CSAREDEQFF.

V usage is TRBV24-1 and J usage is TRBJ2-5; possibly TRBD2 for D (5 bases). V lost 4 bases to trimming and J lost 5 bases, with 16 bases between them. This CDR3 is 15 amino acids long. From germline, CDR1 is KGHDR and CDR2 SFDVKD. Written as DNA, the CDR3 is TGTGCCACCAGTGACGCCCCGCACGGCGGGGAGACCCAGTACTTC. Translation gives CATSDAPHGGETQYF.

This clonotype was counted between two and nine times. Given a much more abundant clone one base away, this may be a read error. The J gene is TRBJ2-7, the V gene TRBV4-1, with D possibly being TRBD1 or TRBD2 (5 bases each). This CDR3 comprises 15 residues. The germline CDR1 and CDR2 sequences are MGHRA and YSYEKL. The CDR3 nucleotides read TGCGCCAGCAGCCAAAGGGACCAAAGCTCCTACGAGCAGTGCTTC. Its protein is CASSQRDQSSYEQCF.

Comments on this clonotype: Sequence at one end of the junction differs from germline and may be a read error. The CDR3 nucleotides read TGTGCCAGCGGTTTTTATCATGAGCAGTTCTTC. Protein sequence: CASGFYHEQFF. The chain recombines TRBV28 with TRBJ2-1; no definite D call. From germline, CDR1 is MDHEN and CDR2 SYDVKM. The CDR3 totals 11 residues.

As to this clonotype: Because the CDR3's place on the DNA is in doubt, the DNA is left out and the CDR3 is given as listed by TCRdb. The rearrangement joins TRBV2 to TRBJ2-2; whether TRBD2, the table's D call, matches the DNA was not checked. Including both end residues, the CDR3 is 16 amino acids long. The germline CDR1 and CDR2 sequences are SNHLY and FYNNEI. This chain's CDR3 is CASSLAGGVTPGSCFF.

This clonotype was seen a few times. The chain couples TRBV15 to TRBJ1-5; possible D gene TRBD1, 6 bases. Per germline, CDR1 LNHNV and CDR2 YYDKDF (reference sequence). Trimming shortened V by 3 bases and J by 2 bases, and 14 bases separated the two germline ends. The CDR3 sequence is 16 residues long. The CDR3 sequence: CATSSGPGEGNQPQHF. In DNA, the CDR3 is TGTGCCACCAGCAGTGGCCCAGGGGAGGGCAATCAGCCCCAGCATTTT.

About this clonotype itself: Sequence at one end of the junction differs from germline and may be a read error. The chain is built from TRBV4-1 and TRBJ2-7; D is undetermined. Germline CDR1 reads MGHRA; CDR2 reads YSYEKL. CDR3 length: 14 amino acids. CDR3 region: CASNQVLSSYEQYF. DNA of the CDR3: TGCGCCAGCAACCAAGTGCTCAGCTCCTACGAGCAGTACTTC.

The sample holds many counts of this clonotype. The chain carries TRBV9 and TRBJ2-7; a weak D match, TRBD2 (6 bases). Germline CDR1 SGDLS, CDR2 YYNGEE. The germline V and J ends were trimmed by 3 bases and 4 bases, with 17 bases remaining between them. This CDR3 has 15 amino acids. CDR3 amino acids: CASSASGTADYEQYF. The CDR3 coding sequence is TGTGCCAGCAGCGCATCCGGGACTGCAGATTACGAGCAGTACTTC.

With respect to this clonotype: This may stem from a read error, because a much larger clone lies one nucleotide away. This chain uses TRBV3-1 with TRBJ1-2; the D gene is possibly TRBD1 (5 bases). The CDR3 extends over 15 amino acids. In germline, CDR1 is LGHDT, CDR2 YNNKEL (reference sequence). The CDR3 nucleotides are TGTGCCGGCAGCCAAGAAGGGGCTTGGAACTATGGCTACACCTTC. It codes for CAGSQEGAWNYGYTF.

This clonotype was recorded at least ten times. The CDR3 bases are TGTGCCAGCAGCCGGAAAGGGGAGATTGAAAAACTGTTTTTT. Encoded protein: CASSRKGEIEKLFF. The chain is built from TRBV5-4 and TRBJ1-4; the D gene is possibly TRBD1 (5 bases). CDR1 SGHNT and CDR2 YYREEE come from the germline V gene (reference sequence). V gave up 4 bases and J gave up 7 bases, with 14 bases separating them. The CDR3 has 14 amino acids.

The table lists this clonotype with many counts. The chain combines TRBV6-2 or TRBV6-3 with TRBJ1-1; D call uncertain. The CDR3 has 13 residues. Per germline, CDR1 MNHEY and CDR2 SVGEGT. Between the trimmed V and J ends, which lost 6 bases and 1 base, there was a span of 9 bases. The CDR3 nucleotides are TGTGCCAGCAGACGCACGGGGAACACTGAAGCTTTCTTT. This sequence encodes CASRRTGNTEAFF.

Turning to this clonotype: One end of the junction does not line up with germline, which may come from a read error. V is TRBV5-3 and J is TRBJ1-1; D not resolved. TRBV5-3 has ORF status, its function being uncertain. This CDR3 comprises 17 residues. The chain's CDR3 is CASSLILNTRGNTEAFF. The CDR3 DNA reads as TGTGCCAGCAGCTTGATACTGAACACCCGGGGGAACACTGAAGCTTTCTTT.

The J gene is TRBJ1-6, the V gene TRBV15; D unclear. Germline assignment: CDR1 LNHNV and CDR2 YYDKDF (reference sequence). V was trimmed by 0 bases and J by 4 bases, leaving 13 bases between them. The CDR3 extends over 17 amino acids. The DNA for the CDR3 is TGTGCCACCAGCAGAGAAAGAAGGAATCCTTATAATTCACCCCTCCACTTT. Encoded protein: CATSRERRNPYNSPLHF.

Worth noting for this clonotype: A much larger clone lies one base from this, so it may be a read error. The chain employs TRBV27 and TRBJ2-5; D is ambiguous. This CDR3 spans 13 amino acids. CDR1 is MNHEY and CDR2 is SMNVEV in the germline V gene (reference sequence). Trimming removed 3 bases at V and 2 bases at J, with 7 bases between. CDR3 bases: TGTGCCAGCAGTTTGCTCTCTCAAGAGACCCAGTACTTC. This gives the protein CASSLLSQETQYF.

In this sample, this clonotype turned up a few times. The chain carries TRBV12-5 and TRBJ1-2; 7 bases fit TRBD1. Per the germline V gene, CDR1 is LGHNT and CDR2 is FRNRAP. The CDR3 runs 17 residues. V lost 2 bases and J lost 2; bases outside the gene matches: 11. The CDR3 is CASGLPLQGVENYGYTF. The CDR3 DNA sequence: TGTGCTAGTGGTTTGCCACTCCAGGGGGTAGAGAACTATGGCTACACCTTC.

This clonotype was recorded many times. This chain connects TRBV30 to TRBJ2-7; 8 nucleotides match TRBD2. The CDR3 loop spans 12 amino acids. Unmatched junction bases numbered 2, after V lost 7 bases and J lost 0 bases. Germline lookup yields CDR1 GTSNPN and CDR2 SVGIG (reference sequence). The CDR3 is CAFSGDSYEQYF. The CDR3 DNA reads as TGTGCCTTTAGCGGGGACTCCTACGAGCAGTACTTC.

The J gene is TRBJ2-7, the V gene TRBV27; D might be TRBD1 (6 bases). Deletions cut 5 bases from V and 5 bases from J, with 16 bases between. This CDR3 has 14 amino acids. Germline V gene lookup returns CDR1 MNHEY and CDR2 SMNVEV (reference sequence). The CDR3 here is CASSADSHPDEQYF. CDR3 nucleotides: TGTGCCAGCAGTGCGGACAGCCATCCAGACGAGCAGTACTTC.

This clonotype was recorded many times. The chain recombines TRBV19 with TRBJ1-1; TRBD1 is a possible D gene (6 bases). There are 16 residues in the CDR3. Trimming shortened V by 7 bases and J by 5 bases, and 23 bases separated the two germline ends. CDR1 and CDR2 from the germline V gene are LNHDA and SQIVND (reference sequence). The CDR3 loop reads CASTPGTRSLMTEAFF. For the CDR3, the DNA is TGTGCCAGTACCCCCGGGACAAGGAGCTTGATGACTGAAGCTTTCTTT.

The chain carries TRBV29-1 and TRBJ1-2; D gene uncertain. V was trimmed by 6 bases and J by 3 bases, leaving 8 bases between them. Per germline, CDR1 SQVTM and CDR2 ANQGSEA. The CDR3 spans 11 residues. CDR3 bases: TGCAGCGTGGACGGAGACTATGGCTACACCTTC. It specifies CSVDGDYGYTF.

This clonotype was found many times. The V call is TRBV12-3 or TRBV12-4, the J call TRBJ2-3, with D unclear. The CDR3 is 15 amino acids. V lost 7 bases, J lost 3 bases, and 17 bases lay in between. This CDR3 reads CASTPDERGTDTQYF. The DNA for the CDR3 is TGTGCCAGCACCCCAGACGAGAGAGGTACAGATACGCAGTATTTT.

For this clonotype: This may arise from a read error, as a much more abundant clone is one base away. The conserved phenylalanine or tryptophan normally closing the CDR3 is absent here, so this likely arose from a read error. The chain links TRBV28 to TRBJ2-7; 9 bases agree with TRBD1. This CDR3 region has 14 residues. Germline CDR1 is MDHEN and CDR2 is SYDVKM. V lost 6 bases, J lost 6 bases, and 9 bases stayed unmatched. The CDR3 bases are TGTGCCAGCAGGCCCGGGACAGGGTCGGGCGAGCAGTACTCC. Protein: CASRPGTGSGEQYS.

This clonotype appeared many times. The chain carries TRBV29-1 and TRBJ1-5, with TRBD1 as a possible D gene (6 bases). Germline values: CDR1 SQVTM, CDR2 ANQGSEA. The CDR3 runs to 13 residues. V was pared by 5 bases and J by 6 bases, with 14 bases between. CDR3 region: CSVKQGWGQPQHF. For the CDR3, the DNA is TGCAGCGTTAAACAGGGATGGGGTCAGCCCCAGCATTTT.